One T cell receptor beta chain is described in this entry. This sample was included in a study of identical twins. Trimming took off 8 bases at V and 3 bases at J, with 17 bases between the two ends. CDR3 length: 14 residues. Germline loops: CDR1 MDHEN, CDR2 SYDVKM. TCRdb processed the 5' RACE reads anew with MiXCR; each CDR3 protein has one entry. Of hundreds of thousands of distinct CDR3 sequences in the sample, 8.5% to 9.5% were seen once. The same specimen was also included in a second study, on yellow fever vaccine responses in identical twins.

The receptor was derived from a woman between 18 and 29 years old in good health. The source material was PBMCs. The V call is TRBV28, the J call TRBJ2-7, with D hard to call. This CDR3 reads CASGPNQEIYEQYF. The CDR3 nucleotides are TGTGCCAGCGGCCCAAACCAGGAGATCTACGAGCAGTACTTC.